These 25 T cell receptor beta chains were all obtained from the same sample, sequenced in a study of T cells after yellow fever vaccination. TCRdb recomputed calls from the 5' RACE reads with MiXCR, one row per CDR3 protein. The sample has under 600,000 distinct CDR3 sequences; roughly 14% are singletons. Here the sequenced sample was PBMCs, taken on the day of the yellow fever booster vaccination. All receptors come from a man in his thirties or forties who received the YFV17D yellow fever vaccine.

The table lists this clonotype with a few counts. The chain links TRBV20-1 to TRBJ2-1, with unresolved D. This CDR3 contains 14 residues. The V end lost 0 bases, the J end lost 5 bases, and 11 bases lay between the germline ends. Germline V gene data show CDR1 as DFQATT and CDR2 as SNEGSKA (reference sequence). The CDR3 region is CSAREIVLNNEQFF. CDR3 in DNA: TGCAGTGCTAGAGAGATAGTCTTAAACAATGAGCAGTTCTTC.

The rearrangement joins TRBV29-1 to TRBJ2-3, with 7 positions matching TRBD2. V gave up 3 bases and J gave up 6 bases; unmatched junction bases: 6. Germline V lookup: CDR1 SQVTM, CDR2 ANQGSEA. The CDR3 covers 13 residues. The CDR3 region has the DNA TGCAGCGTTGACCCGGGACTATTGGATACGCAGTATTTT. This translates into CSVDPGLLDTQYF.

The chain employs TRBV6-2 or TRBV6-3 and TRBJ1-2; TRBD1 aligns across 7 bases. Germline CDR1 reads MNHEY; CDR2 reads SVGEGT. The ends lost 6 bases at V and 4 bases at J; junction bases unmatched: 8. The length of the CDR3 is 14 residues. The CDR3 here is CASRPTGPSYGYTF. CDR3 bases: TGTGCCAGCAGACCGACAGGGCCTAGCTATGGCTACACCTTC.

Here the CDR3 DNA reads TGCGCCAGCAGCCAAGCTCTAGCGGGAGCGGGGTCCTACGAGCAGTACTTC. Translated, it gives CASSQALAGAGSYEQYF. This chain connects TRBV4-1 to TRBJ2-7; TRBD2 matches 10 bases. Germline V gene data show CDR1 as MGHRA and CDR2 as YSYEKL. After removal of 1 base from V and 1 base from J, the junction contained 7 bases not matched to a gene. CDR3 length equals 17 residues.

The V call is TRBV27, the J call TRBJ1-3; the match to TRBD1 covers 8 bases. The CDR3 length is 17 residues. J gave up 0 bases and V 0 bases, and 4 bases lay outside the gene matches. Germline loops: CDR1 MNHEY, CDR2 SMNVEV (reference sequence). The CDR3 region has the DNA TGTGCCAGCAGTTTATCTCCAGGGGGCATCTCTGGAAACACCATATATTTT. Its protein is CASSLSPGGISGNTIYF.

This clonotype was seen repeatedly, ten times or more. The chain employs TRBV7-6 and TRBJ2-7; TRBD1 matches 8 bases. This CDR3 is built from 15 residues. V trimming: 4 bases; J trimming: 1 base; junction bases outside the gene matches: 6. Germline CDR1 SGHVS, CDR2 FNYEAQ. The CDR3 DNA is TGTGCCAGCAGCTCAATAAGGGACAGGTCCTACGAGCAGTACTTC. This encodes CASSSIRDRSYEQYF.

In its sample, this clonotype was seen a few times. The chain joins TRBV10-3 to TRBJ2-7; no clear D gene. The CDR3 contains 14 residues. Trimming left V 0 bases short and J 5 bases short, with 11 bases between. Germline assignment: CDR1 ENHRY and CDR2 SYGVKD. Here the CDR3 reads CAISESIRVDEQYF. CDR3 bases: TGTGCCATCAGTGAGTCGATTAGGGTGGACGAGCAGTACTTC.

This clonotype was observed a few times. This chain connects TRBV4-2 to TRBJ2-5; D may correspond to TRBD1 or TRBD2 (5 bases each). V was shortened by 0 bases and J by 1 base, with 12 bases between the two germline ends. Germline lookup yields CDR1 LGHNA and CDR2 YNFKEQ. The CDR3 contains 16 residues. The CDR3 region has the DNA TGTGCCAGCAGCCAAGAATGGGGACGGCTCCAAGAGACCCAGTACTTC. Translated, it gives CASSQEWGRLQETQYF.

The chain combines TRBV7-6 with TRBJ2-1; D is unresolved. Trimming shortened V by 1 base and J by 7 bases, and 29 bases separated the two germline ends. The CDR3 totals 20 residues. Germline assignment: CDR1 SGHVS and CDR2 FNYEAQ. CDR3 nucleotides: TGTGCCAGCAGCTTAGTCGCAATTGGTTCCCGGGTCTCATATGGGAATGAGCAGTTCTTC. This gives the protein CASSLVAIGSRVSYGNEQFF.

The J gene is TRBJ2-7, the V gene TRBV7-9, with a possible D match to TRBD2 (5 bases). CDR1 SEHNR and CDR2 FQNEAQ come from the germline V gene (reference sequence). The CDR3 covers 14 residues. V shed 5 bases and J shed 4 bases, with 15 bases lying between them. The chain's CDR3 is CASSALGEKYEQYF. The CDR3 DNA reads TGTGCCAGCAGCGCCTTGGGAGAGAAATACGAGCAGTACTTC. Full variable domain (rest looked up from reference TRBV7-9 and TRBJ2-7): DTGVSQNPRHKITKRGQNVTFRCDPISEHNRLYWYRQTLGQGPEFLTYFQNEAQLEKSRLLSDRFSAERPKGSFSTLEIQRTEQGDSAMYLCASSALGEKYEQYFGPGTRLTVT.

V usage is TRBV12-3 or TRBV12-4 and J usage is TRBJ2-7, with 7 bases matching TRBD1. The ends lost 5 bases at V and 8 bases at J; junction bases unmatched: 12. The CDR3 spans 14 residues. CDR3 bases: TGTGCCAGCAGTCGACAGGGTCCTGTCTCACAGCAGTACTTC. As protein: CASSRQGPVSQQYF.

This chain joins TRBV12-3 or TRBV12-4 and TRBJ2-2; 12 positions agree with TRBD2. The V gene end was trimmed by 5 bases and the J gene end by 6 bases; junction bases not matched to a gene: 4. The CDR3 covers 15 residues. The CDR3 DNA sequence: TGTGCCAGCAGTAAACTAGCGGGAGGCGCCGGGGAGCTGTTTTTT. Encoded protein: CASSKLAGGAGELFF.

The chain employs TRBV4-2 and TRBJ2-4; no clear D. Trimming pared 0 bases from V and 2 bases from J, leaving 17 bases between. The germline V gene encodes CDR1 LGHNA and CDR2 YNFKEQ. This CDR3 is 18 amino acids long. For the CDR3, the DNA is TGTGCCAGCAGCCAAGACTATGGTACCCGGCTGTCCAAAAACATTCAGTACTTC. Amino acid sequence: CASSQDYGTRLSKNIQYF.

Only one count was recorded for this clonotype. Germline and junction disagree at one end, which may indicate a read error. This rearrangement joins TRBV20-1 to TRBJ2-5; D ambiguous. CDR3 size: 13 residues. Germline V lookup: CDR1 DFQATT, CDR2 SNEGSKA (reference sequence). CDR3 in DNA: TGCAGTGCTTCCAACCTGGCGGTCGAGACCCAGCACTTC. Protein sequence: CSASNLAVETQHF.

There are a few counts of this clonotype. The V gene is TRBV7-3, the J gene TRBJ2-1, with 10 bases fitting TRBD2. Germline-derived CDR1 and CDR2 are SGHTA and FQGTGA. Unmatched junction bases numbered 11, after V lost 5 bases and J lost 4 bases. This CDR3 contains 17 residues. CDR3 DNA: TGTGCCAGCAGCCCCGGGACTAGCGTTCGACTTTACAATGAGCAGTTCTTC. This codes for CASSPGTSVRLYNEQFF.

The table lists this clonotype with many counts. The rearrangement joins TRBV7-9 to TRBJ1-4, with D maybe TRBD1 (5 bases). V lost 4 bases and J 8 bases, leaving 11 bases between the germline ends. Germline V gives CDR1 SEHNR, CDR2 FQNEAQ (reference sequence). This CDR3 spans 13 amino acids. The CDR3 region is CASSSGPLEKLFF. The CDR3 nucleotides read TGTGCCAGCAGCTCGGGGCCTTTGGAAAAACTGTTTTTT.

This clonotype has a handful of counts. CDR3 nucleotides: TGTGCCAGCAGCTTAGAGTCAGGGGCGCCCCAGCATTTT. The encoded protein is CASSLESGAPQHF. The chain has TRBV7-2 and TRBJ1-5; D might be TRBD1 (6 bases). This CDR3 spans 13 amino acids. The germline V gene has CDR1 SGHTA and CDR2 FQGNSA. Trimming took off 1 base at V and 9 bases at J, with 10 bases between the two ends.

V and J are TRBV12-3 or TRBV12-4 and TRBJ1-4, with D possibly TRBD1 on 5 matching bases. This CDR3 contains 13 residues. With 5 bases removed from V and 7 bases from J, the gap between germline ends came to 11 bases. The CDR3 sequence is CASSVVGPEKLFF. For the CDR3, the DNA is TGTGCCAGCAGTGTTGTGGGACCTGAAAAACTGTTTTTT.

This clonotype was seen more than once but under ten times. The V gene is TRBV6-1, the J gene TRBJ2-7; a possible D gene is TRBD2 (5 bases). Trimming pared 1 base from V and 11 bases from J, leaving 9 bases between. The V gene's germline CDR1 is MNHNS and CDR2 SASEGT. This CDR3 contains 11 residues. For the CDR3, the DNA is TGTGCCAGCAGTGAAGAGGCCGGGGAGTACTTC. Translated: CASSEEAGEYF.

Only a few counts were recorded for this clonotype. The rearrangement uses TRBV27 and TRBJ2-1; D unresolved. Germline CDR1 reads MNHEY; CDR2 reads SMNVEV (reference sequence). The CDR3 covers 14 residues. Trimming stripped 7 bases from V and 3 bases from J, with 13 bases between. The CDR3: CASTPSSIYNEQFF. CDR3 coding DNA: TGTGCCAGCACGCCTTCGTCCATCTACAATGAGCAGTTCTTC.

The genes are TRBV28 and TRBJ2-7; no reliable D call. Germline V lookup: CDR1 MDHEN, CDR2 SYDVKM. V gave up 7 bases and J gave up 1 base, with 8 bases separating them. This CDR3 contains 12 residues. The CDR3 sequence is CASTGESYEQYF. In nucleotides, the CDR3 is TGTGCCAGCACCGGAGAATCCTACGAGCAGTACTTC.

This clonotype was seen a handful of times. The V and J genes are TRBV30 and TRBJ2-7; 11 nucleotides match TRBD1. The CDR3 totals 13 residues. Per the germline V gene, CDR1 is GTSNPN and CDR2 is SVGIG (reference sequence). J lost 6 bases, V lost 4 bases, and 5 bases had no gene match. CDR3 in DNA: TGTGCCTGGACCGGACAGGGGGCGGGCGAGCAGTACTTC. It specifies CAWTGQGAGEQYF.

This clonotype was recorded a few times. This chain links TRBV4-3 with TRBJ2-5, with TRBD2 as a possible D gene (5 bases). Germline V lookup: CDR1 LGHNA, CDR2 YSLEER. This CDR3 is 14 amino acids long. The V gene lost 0 bases and the J gene lost 7 bases, with 12 bases spanning the gap. The chain's CDR3 is CASSQDLRVVTQYF. For the CDR3, the DNA is TGCGCCAGCAGCCAAGATTTGCGGGTGGTGACCCAGTACTTC.

This clonotype was seen a few times. The genes are TRBV28 and TRBJ2-7; D may be TRBD2 (6 bases). The CDR3 runs 12 residues. The germline V and J ends were trimmed by 8 bases and 4 bases, with 12 bases remaining between them. The germline gives CDR1 MDHEN, CDR2 SYDVKM. The CDR3 nucleotides are TGTGCCAGCGGACTTAGCGGATACGAGCAGTACTTC. This codes for CASGLSGYEQYF. The full variable domain, its missing parts supplied by reference TRBV28 and TRBJ2-7, is DVKVTQSSRYLVKRTGEKVFLECVQDMDHENMFWYRQDPGLGLRLIYFSYDVKMKEKGDIPEGYSVSREKKERFSLILESASTNQTSMYLCASGLSGYEQYFGPGTRLTVT.

This clonotype showed up just a few times. This chain joins TRBV5-1 and TRBJ1-6; a possible D gene is TRBD1 (5 bases). CDR3 length equals 16 residues. V gave up 4 bases and J gave up 6 bases, with 17 bases separating them. CDR1 and CDR2 from the germline V gene are SGHRS and YFSETQ. The CDR3 spells CASSLRADTSNSPLHF. The CDR3 coding sequence is TGCGCCAGCAGCCTGAGGGCGGACACAAGTAATTCACCCCTCCACTTT.